This T cell receptor (beta chain) was recovered during a study of lymphopenia after photon versus proton radiotherapy (dated by TCRdb to the late 2010s). With respect to the entire study: The study compared the immunological effects of photon versus proton radiation therapy in patients with gastrointestinal tumors who developed high-grade lymphopenia. The cohort comprised 20 to 25 patients with gastrointestinal tumors who received either photon or proton therapy and then developed lymphopenia. The study aimed to characterize how the two radiation modalities differ in their impact on the immune system. The paper's findings and limits, for the study overall: Relative stability during treatment was observed in proton-treated patients, whereas loss of naive T cells and TCR diversity and gain of effector/memory populations were observed in photon-treated patients. Across the cohort, among patients who died, a greater drop in TCR diversity after the nadir was inversely correlated with overall survival time. Once the lymphocyte count had reached its nadir, the repertoires of photon-treated patients showed oligoclonal expansion, particularly of CD8+ Temra cells, and this expansion drove the decline in diversity. The survival association was assessed only in patients who died, and the authors presented better survival with proton therapy as a possibility rather than a demonstrated result.

The CDR3 contains 13 residues, cysteine and phenylalanine counted. The read is trimmed to its CDR3 DNA, 39 bases read in frame from base 1. Looking up the germline V gene yields CDR1 MDHEN and CDR2 SYDVKM. The V and J ends are trimmed by 5 bases and 7 bases, leaving 14 bases between them. The library was produced with the immunoSEQ multiplex PCR assay. Alongside multiparametric flow cytometry, deep sequencing of rearranged TCR beta loci was used to profile the T cell repertoires. As stored in TCRdb, this immuneACCESS dataset retains in-frame rearrangements with V and J assigned. A fraction of the clones does not appear; measured against another copy, unresolved V genes explain less than half of the discrepancy, and the remainder lacks a known reason. The sample table shows about 83,000 clones, and more than 70% are seen once. The ten largest make up roughly 1.4% of the sample. On this clone: No antigen is known for it. Within one base of it there is no much larger clone, and no base qualities were kept.

The sequence is built from TRBV28 and TRBJ1-2, with no reliable assignment of the D segment. The source material was peripheral blood, sampled from a patient treated with proton-based radiotherapy. This TCR was sampled from a man in his 60s with pancreatic cancer. The CDR3 protein sequence reads: CASSQPPAFGYTF. The DNA is TGTGCCAGCAGTCAACCCCCCGCTTTTGGCTACACCTTC.